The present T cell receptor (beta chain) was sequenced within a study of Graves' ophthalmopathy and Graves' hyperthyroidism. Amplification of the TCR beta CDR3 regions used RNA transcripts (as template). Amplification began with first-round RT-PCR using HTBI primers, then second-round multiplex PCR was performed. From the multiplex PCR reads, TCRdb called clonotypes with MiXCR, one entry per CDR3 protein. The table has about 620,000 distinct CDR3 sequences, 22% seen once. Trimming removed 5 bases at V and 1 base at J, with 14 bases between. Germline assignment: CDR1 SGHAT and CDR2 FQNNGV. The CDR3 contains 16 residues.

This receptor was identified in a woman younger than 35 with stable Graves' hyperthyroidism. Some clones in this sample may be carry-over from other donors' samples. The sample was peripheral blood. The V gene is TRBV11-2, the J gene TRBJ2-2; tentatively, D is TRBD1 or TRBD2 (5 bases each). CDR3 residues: CASSKNRDQNTGELFF. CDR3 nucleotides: TGTGCCAGCAGCAAGAACCGGGACCAGAACACCGGGGAGCTGTTTTTT.